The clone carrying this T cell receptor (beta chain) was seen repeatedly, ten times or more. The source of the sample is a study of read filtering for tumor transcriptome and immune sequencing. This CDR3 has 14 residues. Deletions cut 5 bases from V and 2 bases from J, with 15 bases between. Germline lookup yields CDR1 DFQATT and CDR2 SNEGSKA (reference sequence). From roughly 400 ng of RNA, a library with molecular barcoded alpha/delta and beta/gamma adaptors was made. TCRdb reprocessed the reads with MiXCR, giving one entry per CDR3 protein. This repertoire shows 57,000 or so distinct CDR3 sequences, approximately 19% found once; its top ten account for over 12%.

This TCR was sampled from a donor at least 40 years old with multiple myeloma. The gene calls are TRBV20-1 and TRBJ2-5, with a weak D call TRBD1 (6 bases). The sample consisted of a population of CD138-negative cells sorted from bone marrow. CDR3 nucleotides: TGCAGTGCTGCCTCAGGGGATGTTCAAGAGACCCAGTACTTC. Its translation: CSAASGDVQETQYF.